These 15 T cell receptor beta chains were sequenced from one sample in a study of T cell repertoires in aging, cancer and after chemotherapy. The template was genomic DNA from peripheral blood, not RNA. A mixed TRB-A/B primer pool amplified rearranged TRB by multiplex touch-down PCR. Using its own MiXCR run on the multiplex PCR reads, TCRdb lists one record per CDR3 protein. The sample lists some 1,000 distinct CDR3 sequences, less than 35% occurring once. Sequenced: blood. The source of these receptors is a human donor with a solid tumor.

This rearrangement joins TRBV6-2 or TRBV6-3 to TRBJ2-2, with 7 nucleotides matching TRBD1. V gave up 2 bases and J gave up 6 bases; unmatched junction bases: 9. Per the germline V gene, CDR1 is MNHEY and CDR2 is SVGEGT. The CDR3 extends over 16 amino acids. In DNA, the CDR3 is TGTGCCAGCAGTTACCTCCGACAGGGCGAGGCCGGGGAGCTGTTTTTT. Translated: CASSYLRQGEAGELFF.

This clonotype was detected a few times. The CDR3 DNA reads as TGTGCCTGGAGGCCAGCGGGGGGGTCCTACAATGAGCAGTTCTTC. Protein product: CAWRPAGGSYNEQFF. The chain has TRBV30 and TRBJ2-1; 10 positions agree with TRBD2. J gave up 1 base and V 3 bases, and 3 bases lay outside the gene matches. Germline CDR1 and CDR2: GTSNPN and SVGIG (reference sequence). The CDR3 totals 15 residues.

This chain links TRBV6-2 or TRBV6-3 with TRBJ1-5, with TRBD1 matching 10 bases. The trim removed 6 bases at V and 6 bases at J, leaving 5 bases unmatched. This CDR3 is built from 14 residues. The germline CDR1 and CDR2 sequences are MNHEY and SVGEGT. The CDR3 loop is CASSQRQGAQPQHF. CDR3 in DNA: TGTGCCAGCAGCCAAAGACAGGGGGCTCAGCCCCAGCATTTT.

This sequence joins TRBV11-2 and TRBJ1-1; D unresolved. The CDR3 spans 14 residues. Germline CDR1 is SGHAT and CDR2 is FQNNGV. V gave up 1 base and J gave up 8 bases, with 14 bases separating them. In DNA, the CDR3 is TGTGCCAGCAGCTTAGTGGGGTCGGCAGGAGAAGCTTTCTTT. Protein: CASSLVGSAGEAFF.

DNA of the CDR3: TGTGCCAGCAGTTCTCCCCATCCCACTGCAGATACGCAGTATTTT. Its protein is CASSSPHPTADTQYF. The V and J genes are TRBV12-3 or TRBV12-4 and TRBJ2-3; unclear D gene. The CDR3 loop spans 15 amino acids. Deletions cut 4 bases from V and 4 bases from J, with 15 bases between.

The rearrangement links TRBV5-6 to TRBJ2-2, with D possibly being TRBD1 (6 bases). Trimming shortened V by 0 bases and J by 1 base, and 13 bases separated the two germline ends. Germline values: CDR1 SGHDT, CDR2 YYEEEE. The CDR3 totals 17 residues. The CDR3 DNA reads TGTGCCAGCAGCTTGGGGGGGCCGACAGGGAACACCGGGGAGCTGTTTTTT. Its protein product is CASSLGGPTGNTGELFF. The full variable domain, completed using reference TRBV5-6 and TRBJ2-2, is DAGVTQSPTHLIKTRGQQVTLRCSPKSGHDTVSWYQQALGQGPQFIFQYYEEEERQRGNFPDRFSGHQFPNYSSELNVNALLLGDSALYLCASSLGGPTGNTGELFFGEGSRLTVL.

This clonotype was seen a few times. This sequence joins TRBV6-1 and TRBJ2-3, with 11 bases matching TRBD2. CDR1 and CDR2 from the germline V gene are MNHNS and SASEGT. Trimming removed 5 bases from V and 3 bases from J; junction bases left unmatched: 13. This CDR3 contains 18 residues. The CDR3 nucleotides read TGTGCCAGCAGTTCTCCTAGCGGGAGGTCGAGGCGAACAGATACGCAGTATTTT. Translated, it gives CASSSPSGRSRRTDTQYF.

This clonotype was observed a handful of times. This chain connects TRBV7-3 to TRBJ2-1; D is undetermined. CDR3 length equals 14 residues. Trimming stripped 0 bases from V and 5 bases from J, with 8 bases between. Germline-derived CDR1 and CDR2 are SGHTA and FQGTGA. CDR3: CASSLTSYDNEQFF. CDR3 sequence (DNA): TGTGCCAGCAGCTTAACTAGCTACGACAATGAGCAGTTCTTC.

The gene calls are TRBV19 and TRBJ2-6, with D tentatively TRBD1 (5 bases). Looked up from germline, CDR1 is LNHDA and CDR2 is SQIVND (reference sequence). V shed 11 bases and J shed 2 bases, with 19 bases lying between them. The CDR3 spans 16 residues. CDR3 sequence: CASHSTGLTGANVLTF. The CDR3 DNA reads TGTGCCTCTCACTCTACAGGTTTGACTGGGGCCAACGTCCTGACTTTC.

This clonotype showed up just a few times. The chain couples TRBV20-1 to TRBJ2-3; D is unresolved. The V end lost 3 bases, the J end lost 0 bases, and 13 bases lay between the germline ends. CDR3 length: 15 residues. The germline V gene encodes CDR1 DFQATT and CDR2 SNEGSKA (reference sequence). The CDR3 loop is CSASLATSSTDTQYF. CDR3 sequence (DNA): TGCAGTGCTAGTCTCGCTACCTCTAGCACAGATACGCAGTATTTT.

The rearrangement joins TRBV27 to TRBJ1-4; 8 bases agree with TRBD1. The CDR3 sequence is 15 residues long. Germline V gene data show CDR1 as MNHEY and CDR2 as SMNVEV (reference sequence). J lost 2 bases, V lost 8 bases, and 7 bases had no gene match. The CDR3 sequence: CASAGGYGTNEKLFF. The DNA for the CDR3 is TGTGCCAGCGCAGGGGGCTACGGGACTAATGAAAAACTGTTTTTT. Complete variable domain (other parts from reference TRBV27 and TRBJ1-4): EAQVTQNPRYLITVTGKKLTVTCSQNMNHEYMSWYRQDPGLGLRQIYYSMNVEVTDKGDVPEGYKVSRKEKRNFPLILESPSPNQTSLYFCASAGGYGTNEKLFFGSGTQLSVL.

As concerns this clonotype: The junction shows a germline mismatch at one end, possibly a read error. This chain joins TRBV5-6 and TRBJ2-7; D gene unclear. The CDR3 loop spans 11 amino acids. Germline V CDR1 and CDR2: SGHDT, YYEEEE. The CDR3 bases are TGCGCCAGCAGCGATCTTGGCGAGCAGTACTTC. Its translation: CASSDLGEQYF.

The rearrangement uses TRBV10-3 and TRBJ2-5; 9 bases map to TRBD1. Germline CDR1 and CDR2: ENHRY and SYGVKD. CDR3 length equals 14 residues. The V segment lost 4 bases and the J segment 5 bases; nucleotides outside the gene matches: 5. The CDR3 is CAISGGTGIETQYF. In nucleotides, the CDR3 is TGTGCCATCAGTGGTGGGACAGGGATCGAGACCCAGTACTTC.

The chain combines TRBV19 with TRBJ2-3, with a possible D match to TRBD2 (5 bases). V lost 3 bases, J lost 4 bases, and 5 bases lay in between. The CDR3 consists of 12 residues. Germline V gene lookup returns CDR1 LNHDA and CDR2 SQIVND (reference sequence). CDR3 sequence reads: CASSMRADTQYF. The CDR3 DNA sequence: TGTGCCAGTAGTATGAGGGCAGATACGCAGTATTTT.

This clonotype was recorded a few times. CDR3 coding DNA: TGTGCCAGCAGCACTTTAGCGGGAGGCTACAATGAGCAGTTCTTC. This gives the protein CASSTLAGGYNEQFF. The genes are TRBV28 and TRBJ2-1; 10 bases agree with TRBD2. V trimming: 6 bases; J trimming: 3 bases; junction bases outside the gene matches: 5. Germline loops: CDR1 MDHEN, CDR2 SYDVKM. The CDR3 totals 15 residues.